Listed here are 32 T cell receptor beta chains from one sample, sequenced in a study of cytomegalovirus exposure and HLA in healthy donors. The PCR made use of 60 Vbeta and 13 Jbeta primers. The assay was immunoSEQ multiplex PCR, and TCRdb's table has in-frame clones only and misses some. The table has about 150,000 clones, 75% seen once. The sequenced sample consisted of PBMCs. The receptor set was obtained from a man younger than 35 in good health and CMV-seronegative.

The CDR3 region is CAISGGEESNQPQHF. The CDR3 DNA follows: TGTGCCATCAGTGGGGGGGAGGAGAGCAATCAGCCCCAGCATTTT. The chain combines TRBV10-3 with TRBJ1-5, with TRBD1 as a possible D gene (5 bases). Germline CDR1 reads ENHRY; CDR2 reads SYGVKD. Trimming left V 4 bases short and J 1 base short, with 11 bases between. The CDR3 totals 15 residues.

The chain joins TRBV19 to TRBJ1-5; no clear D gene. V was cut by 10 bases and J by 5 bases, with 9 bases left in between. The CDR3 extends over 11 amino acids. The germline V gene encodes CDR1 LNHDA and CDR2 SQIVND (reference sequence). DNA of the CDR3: TGTGCCACCGGGTTTGATCAGCCCCAGCATTTT. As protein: CATGFDQPQHF.

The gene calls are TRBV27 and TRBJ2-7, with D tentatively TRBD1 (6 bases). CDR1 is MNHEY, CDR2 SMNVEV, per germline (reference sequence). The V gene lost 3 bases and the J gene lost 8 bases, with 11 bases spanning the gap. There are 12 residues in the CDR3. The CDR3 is CASSFDRIQQYF. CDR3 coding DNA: TGTGCCAGCAGTTTTGACAGGATACAGCAGTACTTC.

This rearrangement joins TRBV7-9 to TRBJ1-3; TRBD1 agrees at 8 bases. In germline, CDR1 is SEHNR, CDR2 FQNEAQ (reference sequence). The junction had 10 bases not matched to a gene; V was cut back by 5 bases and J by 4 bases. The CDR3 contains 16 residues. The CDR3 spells CASSDRTGPPGNTIYF. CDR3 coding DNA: TGTGCCAGCAGCGACCGGACAGGGCCACCGGGAAACACCATATATTTT.

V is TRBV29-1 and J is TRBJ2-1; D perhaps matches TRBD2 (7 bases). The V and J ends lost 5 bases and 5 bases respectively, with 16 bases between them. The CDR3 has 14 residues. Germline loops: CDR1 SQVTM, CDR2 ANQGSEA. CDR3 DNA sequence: TGCAGCGTTCGGCAACGGGGGGCAGACAATGAGCAGTTCTTC. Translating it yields CSVRQRGADNEQFF.

CDR3 protein: CASSPGTPPEKLFF. The CDR3 DNA is TGTGCCAGCAGCCCCGGGACACCCCCGGAAAAACTGTTTTTT. The rearrangement links TRBV11-2 to TRBJ1-4; D is possibly TRBD1 (6 bases). The CDR3 consists of 14 residues. Germline V lookup: CDR1 SGHAT, CDR2 FQNNGV. V was shortened by 5 bases and J by 8 bases, with 15 bases between the two germline ends.

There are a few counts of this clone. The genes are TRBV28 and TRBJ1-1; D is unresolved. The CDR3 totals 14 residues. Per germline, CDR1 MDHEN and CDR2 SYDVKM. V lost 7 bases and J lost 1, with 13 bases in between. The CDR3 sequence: CASTPPITNTEAFF. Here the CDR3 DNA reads TGTGCCAGCACCCCCCCTATAACGAACACTGAAGCTTTCTTT.

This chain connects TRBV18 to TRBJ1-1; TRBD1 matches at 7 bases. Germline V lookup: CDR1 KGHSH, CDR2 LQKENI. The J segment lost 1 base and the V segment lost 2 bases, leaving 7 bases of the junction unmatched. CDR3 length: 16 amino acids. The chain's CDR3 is CASSPRGGTENTEAFF. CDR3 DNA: TGTGCCAGCTCACCAAGAGGGGGCACAGAGAACACTGAAGCTTTCTTT.

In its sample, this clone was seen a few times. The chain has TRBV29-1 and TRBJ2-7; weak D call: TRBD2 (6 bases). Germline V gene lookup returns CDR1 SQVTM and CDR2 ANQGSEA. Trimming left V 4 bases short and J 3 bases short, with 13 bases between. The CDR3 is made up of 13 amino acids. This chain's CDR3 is CSVGGTQNYEQYF. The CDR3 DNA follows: TGCAGCGTTGGCGGGACTCAGAACTACGAGCAGTACTTC.

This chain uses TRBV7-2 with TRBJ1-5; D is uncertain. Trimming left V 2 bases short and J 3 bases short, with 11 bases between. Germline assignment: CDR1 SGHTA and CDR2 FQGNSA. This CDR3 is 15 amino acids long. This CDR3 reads CASSLTYESNQPQHF. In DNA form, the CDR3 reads TGTGCCAGCAGCTTAACCTACGAATCCAATCAGCCCCAGCATTTT.

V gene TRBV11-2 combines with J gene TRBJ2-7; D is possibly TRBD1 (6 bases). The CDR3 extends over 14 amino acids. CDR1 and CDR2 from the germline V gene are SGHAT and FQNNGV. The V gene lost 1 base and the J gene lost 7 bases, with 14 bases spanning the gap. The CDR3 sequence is CASSLVWGRREQYF. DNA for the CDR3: TGTGCCAGCAGCTTAGTTTGGGGGCGGCGGGAGCAGTACTTC.

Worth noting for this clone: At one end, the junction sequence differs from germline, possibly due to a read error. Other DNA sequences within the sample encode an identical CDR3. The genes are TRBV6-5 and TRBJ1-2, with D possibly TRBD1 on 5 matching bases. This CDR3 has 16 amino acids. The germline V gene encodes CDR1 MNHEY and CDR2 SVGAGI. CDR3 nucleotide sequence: TGTGCCAGCAGCTACTCGGTCGACAGCCCAGGCTATGGCTACACCTTC. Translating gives CASSYSVDSPGYGYTF.

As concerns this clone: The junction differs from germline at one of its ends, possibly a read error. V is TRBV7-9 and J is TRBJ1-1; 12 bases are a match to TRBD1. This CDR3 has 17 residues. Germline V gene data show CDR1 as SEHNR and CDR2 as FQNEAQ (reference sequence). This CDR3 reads CSSSFHRDRGPWTEAFF. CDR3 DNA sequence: TGTTCCAGCAGCTTTCACCGGGACAGGGGGCCGTGGACTGAAGCTTTCTTT.

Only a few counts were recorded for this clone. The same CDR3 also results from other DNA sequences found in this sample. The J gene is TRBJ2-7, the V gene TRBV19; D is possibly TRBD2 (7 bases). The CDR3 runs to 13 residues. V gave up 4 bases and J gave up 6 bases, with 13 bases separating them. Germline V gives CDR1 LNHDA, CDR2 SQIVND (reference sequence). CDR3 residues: CASSSGGPGEQYF. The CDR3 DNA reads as TGTGCCAGTAGTAGCGGGGGCCCCGGCGAGCAGTACTTC.

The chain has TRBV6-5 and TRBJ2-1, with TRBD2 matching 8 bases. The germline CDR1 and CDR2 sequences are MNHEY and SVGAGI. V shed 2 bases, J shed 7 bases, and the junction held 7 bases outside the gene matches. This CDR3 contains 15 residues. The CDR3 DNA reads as TGTGCCAGCAGTTACAAGCCGGGAGGGCAAAATGAGCAGTTCTTC. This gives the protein CASSYKPGGQNEQFF.

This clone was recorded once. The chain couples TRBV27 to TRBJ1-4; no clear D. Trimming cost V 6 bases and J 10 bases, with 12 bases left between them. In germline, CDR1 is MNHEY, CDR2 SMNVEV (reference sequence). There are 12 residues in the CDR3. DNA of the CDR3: TGTGCCAGCAGCACTCCATATGGAAAACTGTTTTTT. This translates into CASSTPYGKLFF.

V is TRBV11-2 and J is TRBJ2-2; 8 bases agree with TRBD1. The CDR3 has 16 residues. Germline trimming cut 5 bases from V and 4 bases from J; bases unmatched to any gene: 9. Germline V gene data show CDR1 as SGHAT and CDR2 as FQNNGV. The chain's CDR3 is CASSPYGTGLTGELFF. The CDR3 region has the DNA TGTGCCAGCAGCCCCTATGGGACAGGCCTCACCGGGGAGCTGTTTTTT.

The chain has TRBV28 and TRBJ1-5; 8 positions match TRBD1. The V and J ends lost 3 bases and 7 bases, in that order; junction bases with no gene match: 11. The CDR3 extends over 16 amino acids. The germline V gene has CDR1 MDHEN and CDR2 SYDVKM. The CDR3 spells CASSFDDRGKGQPQHF. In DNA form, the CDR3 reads TGTGCCAGCAGTTTTGATGACAGGGGAAAGGGGCAGCCCCAGCATTTT.

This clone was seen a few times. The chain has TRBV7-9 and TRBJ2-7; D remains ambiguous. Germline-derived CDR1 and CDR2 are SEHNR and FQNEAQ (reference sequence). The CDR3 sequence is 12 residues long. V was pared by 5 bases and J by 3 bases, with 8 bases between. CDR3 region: CASSKLGYEQYF. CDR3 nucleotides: TGTGCCAGCAGCAAACTCGGCTACGAGCAGTACTTC.

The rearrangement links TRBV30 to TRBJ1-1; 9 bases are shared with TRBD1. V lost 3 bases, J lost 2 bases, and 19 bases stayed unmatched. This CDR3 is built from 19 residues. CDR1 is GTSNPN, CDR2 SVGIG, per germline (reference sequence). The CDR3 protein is CAWRGPKTGGPPFNTEAFF. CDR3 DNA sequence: TGTGCCTGGAGGGGACCAAAAACAGGGGGCCCTCCTTTTAACACTGAAGCTTTCTTT.

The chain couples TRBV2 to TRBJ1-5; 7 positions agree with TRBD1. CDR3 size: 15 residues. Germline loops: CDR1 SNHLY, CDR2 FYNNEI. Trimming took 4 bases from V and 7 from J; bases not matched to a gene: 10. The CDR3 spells CASSALNRGEQPQHF. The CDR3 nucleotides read TGTGCCAGCAGTGCTCTTAACAGGGGAGAGCAGCCCCAGCATTTT.

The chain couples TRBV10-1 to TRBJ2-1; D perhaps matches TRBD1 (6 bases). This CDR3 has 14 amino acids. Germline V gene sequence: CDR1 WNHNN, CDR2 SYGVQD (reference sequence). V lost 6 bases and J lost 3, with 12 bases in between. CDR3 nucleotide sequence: TGCGCCAGCAGCCCCGGGACAAGCTACAATGAGCAGTTCTTC. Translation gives CASSPGTSYNEQFF.

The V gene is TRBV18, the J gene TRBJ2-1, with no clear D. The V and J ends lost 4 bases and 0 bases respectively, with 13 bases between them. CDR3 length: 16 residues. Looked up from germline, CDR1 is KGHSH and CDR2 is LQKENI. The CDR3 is CASSQIERSSYNEQFF. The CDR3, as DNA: TGTGCCAGCTCACAGATAGAACGAAGCTCCTACAATGAGCAGTTCTTC.

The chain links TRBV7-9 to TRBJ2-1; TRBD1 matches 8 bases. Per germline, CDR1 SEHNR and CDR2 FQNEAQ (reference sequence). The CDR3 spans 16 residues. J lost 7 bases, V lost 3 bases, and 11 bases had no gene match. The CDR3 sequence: CASSFPRTGHSNEQFF. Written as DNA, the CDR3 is TGTGCCAGCAGCTTTCCCCGGACAGGGCATAGTAATGAGCAGTTCTTC.

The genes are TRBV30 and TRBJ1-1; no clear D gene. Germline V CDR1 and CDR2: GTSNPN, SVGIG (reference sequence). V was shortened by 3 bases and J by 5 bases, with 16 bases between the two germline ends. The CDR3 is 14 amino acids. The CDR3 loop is CAWSAEVGGTEAFF. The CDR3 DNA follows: TGTGCCTGGAGCGCAGAGGTTGGTGGGACTGAAGCTTTCTTT.

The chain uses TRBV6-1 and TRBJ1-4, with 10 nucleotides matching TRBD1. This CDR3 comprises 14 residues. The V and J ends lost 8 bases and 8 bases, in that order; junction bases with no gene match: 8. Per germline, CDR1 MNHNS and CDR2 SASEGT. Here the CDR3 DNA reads TGTGCCAGCGGACGACAGGGGGCTAGGGAAAAACTGTTTTTT. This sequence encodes CASGRQGAREKLFF.

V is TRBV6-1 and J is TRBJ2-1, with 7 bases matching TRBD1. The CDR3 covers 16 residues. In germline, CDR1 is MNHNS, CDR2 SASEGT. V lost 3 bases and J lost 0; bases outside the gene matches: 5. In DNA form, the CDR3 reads TGTGCCAGCAGTGACGGGACAGCCAGCTCCTACAATGAGCAGTTCTTC. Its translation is CASSDGTASSYNEQFF.

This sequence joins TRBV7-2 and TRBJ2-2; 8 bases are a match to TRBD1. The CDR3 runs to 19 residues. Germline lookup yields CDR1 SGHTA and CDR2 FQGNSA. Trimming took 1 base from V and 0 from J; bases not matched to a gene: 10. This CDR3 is CASSLDTGDRQSNTGELFF. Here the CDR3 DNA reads TGTGCCAGCAGCTTAGACACGGGGGACAGGCAGTCGAACACCGGGGAGCTGTTTTTT.

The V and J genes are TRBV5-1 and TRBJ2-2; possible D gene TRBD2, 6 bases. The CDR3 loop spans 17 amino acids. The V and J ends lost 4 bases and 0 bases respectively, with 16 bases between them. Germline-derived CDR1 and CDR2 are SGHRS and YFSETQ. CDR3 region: CASSARPGTPNTGELFF. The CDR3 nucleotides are TGCGCCAGCAGCGCTCGGCCCGGGACTCCGAACACCGGGGAGCTGTTTTTT.

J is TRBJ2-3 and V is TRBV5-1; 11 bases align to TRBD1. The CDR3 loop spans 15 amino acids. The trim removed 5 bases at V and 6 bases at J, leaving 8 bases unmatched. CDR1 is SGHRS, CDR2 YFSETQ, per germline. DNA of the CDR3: TGCGCCAGCAGAAACTGGGGGACAGGGGGGGATACGCAGTATTTT. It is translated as CASRNWGTGGDTQYF.

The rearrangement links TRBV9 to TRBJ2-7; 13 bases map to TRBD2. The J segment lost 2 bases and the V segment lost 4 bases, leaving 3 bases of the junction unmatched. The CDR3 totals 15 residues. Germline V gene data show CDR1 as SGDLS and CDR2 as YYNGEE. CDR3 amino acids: CASSLGLAGAYEQYF. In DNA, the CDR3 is TGTGCCAGCAGCCTTGGACTAGCGGGAGCCTACGAGCAGTACTTC.

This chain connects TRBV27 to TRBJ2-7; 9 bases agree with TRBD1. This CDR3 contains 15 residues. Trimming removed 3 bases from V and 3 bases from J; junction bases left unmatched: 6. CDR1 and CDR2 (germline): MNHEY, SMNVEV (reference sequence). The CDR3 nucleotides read TGTGCCAGCAGTTTTTACAGGGGGCGCCGCTACGAGCAGTACTTC. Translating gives CASSFYRGRRYEQYF.